What follows are 7 T cell receptor beta chains derived from one specimen sequenced in a study of cytomegalovirus exposure and HLA in healthy donors. Sequenced by immunoSEQ multiplex PCR; TCRdb stores in-frame clones only, minus some. The sample carries 150,000 to 200,000 clones, around 87% recorded once. Material: PBMCs. The origin of the receptors is a woman in her twenties or thirties in good health and CMV-seronegative.

The J gene is TRBJ2-3, the V gene TRBV5-6, with 9 bases that match TRBD2. Germline V gives CDR1 SGHDT, CDR2 YYEEEE. The V segment lost 0 bases and the J segment 4 bases; nucleotides outside the gene matches: 3. The CDR3 is made up of 15 amino acids. The CDR3 region is CASSLGLAGSDTQYF. For the CDR3, the DNA is TGTGCCAGCAGCTTGGGTCTAGCGGGGTCAGATACGCAGTATTTT.

The chain is built from TRBV5-1 and TRBJ2-3; D is possibly TRBD1 (6 bases). Germline V CDR1 and CDR2: SGHRS, YFSETQ. The length of the CDR3 is 18 residues. Trimming cost V 3 bases and J 0 bases, with 20 bases left between them. The CDR3: CASSSPSQGYSSTDTQYF. The CDR3 region has the DNA TGCGCCAGCAGCTCCCCATCACAGGGTTACTCTAGCACAGATACGCAGTATTTT.

The chain has TRBV4-2 and TRBJ2-2; TRBD1 matches at 8 bases. Germline CDR1 reads LGHNA; CDR2 reads YNFKEQ. This CDR3 is built from 16 residues. V lost 4 bases, J lost 5 bases, and 9 bases stayed unmatched. The CDR3 is CASSRIGQGGTGELFF. In DNA form, the CDR3 reads TGTGCCAGCAGCCGGATTGGACAGGGCGGTACCGGGGAGCTGTTTTTT.

The gene calls are TRBV7-2 and TRBJ1-1; 7 nucleotides line up with TRBD1. The germline gives CDR1 SGHTA, CDR2 FQGNSA. The V and J ends lost 4 bases and 0 bases, in that order; junction bases with no gene match: 5. The length of the CDR3 is 15 residues. CDR3 DNA: TGTGCCAGCAGCTCACAGGGGACAGTGAACACTGAAGCTTTCTTT. This translates into CASSSQGTVNTEAFF. The full variable domain, completed using reference TRBV7-2 and TRBJ1-1, is GAGVSQSPSNKVTEKGKDVELRCDPISGHTALYWYRQSLGQGLEFLIYFQGNSAPDKSGLPSDRFSAERTGGSVSTLTIQRTQQEDSAVYLCASSSQGTVNTEAFFGQGTRLTVV.

The rearrangement joins TRBV27 to TRBJ2-2; 10 nucleotides match TRBD2. Germline trimming cut 0 bases from V and 1 base from J; bases unmatched to any gene: 2. CDR1 is MNHEY and CDR2 is SMNVEV in the germline V gene (reference sequence). The CDR3 runs to 17 residues. CDR3 loop: CASSLSIAGGNTGELFF. The CDR3 coding sequence is TGTGCCAGCAGTTTATCCATAGCGGGGGGGAACACCGGGGAGCTGTTTTTT.

This clone has a single count. V usage is TRBV5-6 and J usage is TRBJ1-1, with 8 bases lining up with TRBD1. Germline V lookup: CDR1 SGHDT, CDR2 YYEEEE. V was pared by 1 base and J by 5 bases, with 7 bases of the junction left unmatched. This CDR3 is 15 amino acids long. The CDR3 bases are TGTGCCAGCAGCTTGCCAGGACAGGGTAGGACTGAAGCTTTCTTT. Encoded protein: CASSLPGQGRTEAFF.

The gene calls are TRBV18 and TRBJ1-1, with D possibly matching TRBD1 (6 bases). This CDR3 has 14 residues. V lost 4 bases and J 4 bases, leaving 13 bases between the germline ends. Per the germline V gene, CDR1 is KGHSH and CDR2 is LQKENI. This CDR3 is CASSLVRGSTEAFF. As DNA, the CDR3 is TGTGCCAGCTCACTCGTCAGGGGCAGCACTGAAGCTTTCTTT. The variable domain in full, with the rest retrieved from reference TRBV18 and TRBJ1-1, is NAGVMQNPRHLVRRRGQEARLRCSPMKGHSHVYWYRQLPEEGLKFMVYLQKENIIDESGMPKERFSAEFPKEGPSILRIQQVVRGDSAAYFCASSLVRGSTEAFFGQGTRLTVV.